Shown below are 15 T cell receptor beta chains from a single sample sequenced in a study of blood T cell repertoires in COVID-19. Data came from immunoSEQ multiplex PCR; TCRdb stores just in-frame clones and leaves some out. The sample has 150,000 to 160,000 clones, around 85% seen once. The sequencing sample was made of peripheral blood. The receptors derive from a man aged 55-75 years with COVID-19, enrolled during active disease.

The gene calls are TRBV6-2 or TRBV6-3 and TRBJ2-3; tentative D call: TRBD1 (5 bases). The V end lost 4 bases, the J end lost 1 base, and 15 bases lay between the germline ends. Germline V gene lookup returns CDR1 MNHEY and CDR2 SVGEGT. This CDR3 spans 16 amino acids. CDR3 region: CASSFRQPGRTDTQYF. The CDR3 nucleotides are TGTGCCAGCAGTTTCCGCCAACCAGGGCGCACAGATACGCAGTATTTT.

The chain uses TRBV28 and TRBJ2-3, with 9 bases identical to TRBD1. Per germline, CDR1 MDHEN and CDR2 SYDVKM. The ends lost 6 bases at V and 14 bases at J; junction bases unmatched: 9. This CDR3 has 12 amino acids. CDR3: CASRMPGQGRYF. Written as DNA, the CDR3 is TGTGCCAGCAGAATGCCGGGACAGGGTCGGTATTTT.

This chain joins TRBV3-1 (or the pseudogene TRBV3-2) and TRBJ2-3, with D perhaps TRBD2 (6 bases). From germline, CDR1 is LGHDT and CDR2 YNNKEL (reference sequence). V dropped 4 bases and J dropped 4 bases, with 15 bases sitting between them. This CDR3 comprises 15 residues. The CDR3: CASSLGLSGSDTQYF. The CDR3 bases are TGTGCCAGCAGCCTGGGGCTTAGCGGCTCAGATACGCAGTATTTT.

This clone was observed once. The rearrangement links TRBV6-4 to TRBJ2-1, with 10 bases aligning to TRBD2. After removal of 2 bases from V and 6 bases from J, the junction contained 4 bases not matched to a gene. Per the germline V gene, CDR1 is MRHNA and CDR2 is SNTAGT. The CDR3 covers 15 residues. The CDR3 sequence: CASSDEGLATNEQFF. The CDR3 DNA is TGTGCCAGCAGTGACGAGGGACTAGCGACCAATGAGCAGTTCTTC.

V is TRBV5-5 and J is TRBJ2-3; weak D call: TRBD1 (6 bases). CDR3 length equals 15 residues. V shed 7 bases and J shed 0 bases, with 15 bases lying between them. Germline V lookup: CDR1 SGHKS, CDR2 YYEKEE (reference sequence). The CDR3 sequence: CASPDSTGSTDTQYF. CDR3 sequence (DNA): TGTGCCAGCCCTGACTCAACAGGGAGCACAGATACGCAGTATTTT.

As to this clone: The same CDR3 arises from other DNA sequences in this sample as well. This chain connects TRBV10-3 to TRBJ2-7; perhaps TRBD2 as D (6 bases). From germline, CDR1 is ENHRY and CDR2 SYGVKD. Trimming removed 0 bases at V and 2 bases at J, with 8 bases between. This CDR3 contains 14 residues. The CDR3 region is CAISESSGPYEQYF. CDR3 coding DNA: TGTGCCATCAGTGAGTCTAGCGGCCCCTACGAGCAGTACTTC.

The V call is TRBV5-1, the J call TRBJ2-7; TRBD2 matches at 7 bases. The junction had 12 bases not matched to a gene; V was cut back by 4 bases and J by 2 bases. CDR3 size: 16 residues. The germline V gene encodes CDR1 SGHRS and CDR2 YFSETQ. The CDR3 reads CASSPPGPGGTYEQYF. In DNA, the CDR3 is TGCGCCAGCAGCCCTCCCGGACCGGGAGGAACCTACGAGCAGTACTTC.

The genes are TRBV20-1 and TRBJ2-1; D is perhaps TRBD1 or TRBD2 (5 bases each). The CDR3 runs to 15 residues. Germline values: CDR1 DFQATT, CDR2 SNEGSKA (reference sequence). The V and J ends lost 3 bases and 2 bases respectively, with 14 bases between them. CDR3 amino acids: CSASGARGTYNEQFF. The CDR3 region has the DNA TGCAGTGCTAGTGGGGCTAGAGGGACCTACAATGAGCAGTTCTTC.

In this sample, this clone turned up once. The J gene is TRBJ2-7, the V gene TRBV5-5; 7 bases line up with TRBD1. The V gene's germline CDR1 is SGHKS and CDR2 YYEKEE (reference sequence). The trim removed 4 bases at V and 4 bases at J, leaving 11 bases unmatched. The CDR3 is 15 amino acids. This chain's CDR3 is CASSPRQGASYEQYF. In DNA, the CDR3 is TGTGCCAGCAGCCCCAGACAGGGAGCGAGTTACGAGCAGTACTTC.

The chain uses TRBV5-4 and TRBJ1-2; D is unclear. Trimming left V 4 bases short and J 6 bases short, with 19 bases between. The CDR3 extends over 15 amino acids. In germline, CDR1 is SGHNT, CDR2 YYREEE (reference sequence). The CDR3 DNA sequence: TGTGCCAGCAGCAGCACCGCTACCGGAGTGCATGGCTACACCTTC. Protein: CASSSTATGVHGYTF.

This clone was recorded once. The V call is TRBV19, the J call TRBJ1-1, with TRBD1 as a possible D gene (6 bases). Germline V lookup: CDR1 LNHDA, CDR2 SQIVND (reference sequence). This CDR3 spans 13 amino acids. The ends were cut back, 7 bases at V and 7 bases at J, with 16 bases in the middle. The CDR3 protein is CASMVTGTSEAFF. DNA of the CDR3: TGTGCCAGTATGGTAACAGGGACGAGTGAAGCTTTCTTT.

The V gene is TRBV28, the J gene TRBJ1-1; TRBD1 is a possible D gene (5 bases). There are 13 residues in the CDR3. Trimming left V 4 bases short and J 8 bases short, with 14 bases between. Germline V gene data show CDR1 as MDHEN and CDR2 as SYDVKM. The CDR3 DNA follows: TGTGCCAGCAGTTGGGAGGCAGGGTTAGAAGCTTTCTTT. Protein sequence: CASSWEAGLEAFF.

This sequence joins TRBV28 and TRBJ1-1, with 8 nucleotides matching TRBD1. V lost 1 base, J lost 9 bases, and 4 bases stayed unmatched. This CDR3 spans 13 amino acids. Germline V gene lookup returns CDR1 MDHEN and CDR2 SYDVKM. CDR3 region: CASSLSYRGKAFF. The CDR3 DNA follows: TGTGCCAGCAGTTTATCGTACAGGGGGAAAGCTTTCTTT.

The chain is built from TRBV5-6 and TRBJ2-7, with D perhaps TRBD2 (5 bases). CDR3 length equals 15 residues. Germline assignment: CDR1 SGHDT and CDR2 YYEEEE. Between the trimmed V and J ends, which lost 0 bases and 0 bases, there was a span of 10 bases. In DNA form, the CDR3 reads TGTGCCAGCAGCTTGGTGTCGGGAAACTCCTACGAGCAGTACTTC. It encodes CASSLVSGNSYEQYF. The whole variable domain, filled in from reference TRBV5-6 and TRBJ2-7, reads DAGVTQSPTHLIKTRGQQVTLRCSPKSGHDTVSWYQQALGQGPQFIFQYYEEEERQRGNFPDRFSGHQFPNYSSELNVNALLLGDSALYLCASSLVSGNSYEQYFGPGTRLTVT.

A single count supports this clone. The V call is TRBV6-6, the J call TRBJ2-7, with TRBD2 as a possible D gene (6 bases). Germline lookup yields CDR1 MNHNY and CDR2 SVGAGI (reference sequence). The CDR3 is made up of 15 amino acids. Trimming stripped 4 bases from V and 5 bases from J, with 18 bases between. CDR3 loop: CASSSGTRGLNEQYF. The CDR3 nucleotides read TGTGCCAGCAGTTCTGGGACGAGGGGACTTAACGAGCAGTACTTC.